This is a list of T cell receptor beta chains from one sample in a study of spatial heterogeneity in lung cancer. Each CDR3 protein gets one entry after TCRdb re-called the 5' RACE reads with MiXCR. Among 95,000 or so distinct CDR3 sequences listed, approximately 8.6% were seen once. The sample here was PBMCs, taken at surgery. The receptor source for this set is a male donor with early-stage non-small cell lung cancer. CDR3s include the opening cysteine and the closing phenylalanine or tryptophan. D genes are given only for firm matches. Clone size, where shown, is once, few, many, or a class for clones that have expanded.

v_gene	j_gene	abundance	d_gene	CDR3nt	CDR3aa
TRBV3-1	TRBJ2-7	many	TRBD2	TGTGCCAGCAGCCGGACTAGCGGGATCTACGAGCAGTACTTC	CASSRTSGIYEQYF
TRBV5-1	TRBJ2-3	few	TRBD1	TGCGCCAGCAGCTTTACAGGGGGCCGGGCAGATACGCAGTATTTT	CASSFTGGRADTQYF
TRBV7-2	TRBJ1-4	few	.	TGTGCCAGCAGCCCCACCCGGTCGGAAGCTAATGAAAAACTGTTTTTT	CASSPTRSEANEKLFF
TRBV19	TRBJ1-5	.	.	TGTGCCAGTACCCCGGGACTTATGCGTCAGCCCCAGCATTTT	CASTPGLMRQPQHF
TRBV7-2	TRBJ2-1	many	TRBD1	TGTGCCAGCAGCATACCGGGACAGTCCTACAATGAGCAGTTCTTC	CASSIPGQSYNEQFF
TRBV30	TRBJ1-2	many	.	TGTGCCTGGAGTCGACACGAGAAAGGTGGCTACACCTTC	CAWSRHEKGGYTF
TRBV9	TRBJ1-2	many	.	TGTGCCAGCAGAGGTGGGAGACCGACTGCTAACTATGGCTACACCTTC	CASRGGRPTANYGYTF
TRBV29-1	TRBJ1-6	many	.	TGCAGCGTGATGGGCTCCTATAATTCACCCCTCCACTTT	CSVMGSYNSPLHF
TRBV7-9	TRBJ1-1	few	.	TGTGCCAGCAGCCGATATCAGGGATTGGAAGCTTTCTTT	CASSRYQGLEAFF
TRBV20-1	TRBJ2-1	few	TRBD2	TGCAGTGCTAGTAGGACTAGCTCGTCCGGTGAGCAGTTCTTC	CSASRTSSSGEQFF
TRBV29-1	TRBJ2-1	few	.	TGCAGCGGGAGGGGATACAATGAGCAGTTCTTC	CSGRGYNEQFF
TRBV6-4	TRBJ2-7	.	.	TGTGCCAGCACCCGACCGCAGGGGATCTCCTACGAGCAGTACTTC	CASTRPQGISYEQYF
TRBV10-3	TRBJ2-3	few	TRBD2	TGTGCCACTACGCAGCGGGAGGGCACAGATACGCAGTATTTT	CATTQREGTDTQYF
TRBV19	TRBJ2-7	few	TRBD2	TGTGCCAGTAGTAGGGCCTCTAGCGGGACCTACGAGCAGTACTTC	CASSRASSGTYEQYF
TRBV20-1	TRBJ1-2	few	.	TGCAGTGCTAGAGATAAGAGAGCTAACTATGGCTACACCTTC	CSARDKRANYGYTF
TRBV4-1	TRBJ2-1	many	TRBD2	TGCGCCACCGGACTAGCGGGAGATAATGAGCAGTTCTTC	CATGLAGDNEQFF
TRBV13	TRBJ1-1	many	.	TGTGCCAGCAGCTTAGCCTTGAACACTGAAGCTTTCTTT	CASSLALNTEAFF
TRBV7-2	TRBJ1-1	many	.	TGTGCCAGCAGCTTAAATTTATTTCTGGACACTGAAGCTTTCTTT	CASSLNLFLDTEAFF
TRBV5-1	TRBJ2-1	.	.	TGCGCCAGCAGCTTGCCAACGAATGAGCAGTTCTTC	CASSLPTNEQFF
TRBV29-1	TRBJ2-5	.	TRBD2	TGCAGCGGGGGACTACAAGAGACCCAGTACTTC	CSGGLQETQYF
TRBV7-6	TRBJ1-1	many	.	TGTGCCAGCAGCTTTTCGATGAACACTGAAGCTTTCTTT	CASSFSMNTEAFF
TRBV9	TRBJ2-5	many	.	TGTGCCAGCAGCGGTCCACAGGGTCTAGGACAAGAGACCCAGTACTTC	CASSGPQGLGQETQYF
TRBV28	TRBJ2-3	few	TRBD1	TGTGCCAGCAGTCCCTTAGGGACAGGGCGGTCAGCAGATACGCAGTATTTT	CASSPLGTGRSADTQYF
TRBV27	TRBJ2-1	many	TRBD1	TGTGCCAGCAGTCCCCGACAGGGCCCCTACAATGAGCAGTTCTTC	CASSPRQGPYNEQFF
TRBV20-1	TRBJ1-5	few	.	TGCAGTGCTCCCGCCCGGGACCGAGCCAATCAGCCCCAGCATTTT	CSAPARDRANQPQHF
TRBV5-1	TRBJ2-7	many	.	TGCGCCAGCAGCTTGGGACATCCTGGAGCCTACGAGCAGTACTTC	CASSLGHPGAYEQYF
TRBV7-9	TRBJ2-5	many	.	TGTGCCAGCAGCTCGTACGAGACCCAGTACTTC	CASSSYETQYF
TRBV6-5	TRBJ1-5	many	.	TGTGCCAGCGGGGGATGGGATCAGCCCCAGCATTTT	CASGGWDQPQHF
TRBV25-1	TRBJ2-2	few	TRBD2	TGTGCCAGCAGACCTCCGGGACTACTTACCGGGGAGCTGTTTTTT	CASRPPGLLTGELFF
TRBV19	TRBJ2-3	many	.	TGTGCCAGTAGTCCGAAGGCGGCTCTTCACTCACAGTATTTT	CASSPKAALHSQYF
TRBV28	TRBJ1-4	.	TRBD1	TGTGCCAGCAGGGGACAGGACAGGGCGGGGGAAAAACTGTTTTTT	CASRGQDRAGEKLFF
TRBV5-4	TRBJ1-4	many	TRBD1	TGTGCCAGCAGCCGTGGGACAGCGAATGAAAAACTGTTTTTT	CASSRGTANEKLFF
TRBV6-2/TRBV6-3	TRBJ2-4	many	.	TGTGCCAGCACGGCAGCCAAAAACATTCAGTACTTC	CASTAAKNIQYF
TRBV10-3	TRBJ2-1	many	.	TGTGCCATCGCGGACGGACTTAATGAGCAGTTCTTC	CAIADGLNEQFF
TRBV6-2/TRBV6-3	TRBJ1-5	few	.	TGTGCCAGCAGTTACTTCGGACAGCCCAATCAGCCCCAGCATTTT	CASSYFGQPNQPQHF
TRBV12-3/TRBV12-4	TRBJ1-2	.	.	TGTGCCAGCAGCCCGGGACCTGGCCCTGGCTACACCTTC	CASSPGPGPGYTF
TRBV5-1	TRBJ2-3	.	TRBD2	TGCGCCAGCAGCATCGCCCTAGCGGGGGGGCGAGATACGCAGTATTTT	CASSIALAGGRDTQYF
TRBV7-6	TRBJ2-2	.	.	TGTGCCAGCAGCATTACTAGTCTGGGAACCGGGGAGCTGTTTTTT	CASSITSLGTGELFF
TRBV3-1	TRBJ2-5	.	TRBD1	TGTGCCAGCAGCCCGGATACAGGGGGACAGACCCAGTACTTC	CASSPDTGGQTQYF
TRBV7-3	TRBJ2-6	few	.	TGTGCCAGCAGCCCCAGGGTGGATCCTGGGGCCAACGTCCTGACTTTC	CASSPRVDPGANVLTF
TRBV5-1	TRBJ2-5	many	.	TGCGCCAGCAGCTTGGGAGGGTTGGAGACCCAGTACTTC	CASSLGGLETQYF
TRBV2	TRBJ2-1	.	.	TGTGCCAGCAGTGAATGGAAAACCTACAATGAGCAGTTCTTC	CASSEWKTYNEQFF
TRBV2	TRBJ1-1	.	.	TGTGCCAGCAGTGAAAGGTCCAGTGGAGCTTTCTTT	CASSERSSGAFF
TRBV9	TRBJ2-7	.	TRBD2	TGTGCCAGCAGCGCGGGACTAGCGGTTGAGTACGAGCAGTACTTC	CASSAGLAVEYEQYF
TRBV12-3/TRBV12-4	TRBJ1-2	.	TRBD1	TGTGCCAGCAGTCCACGACAGGGATTCTATGGCTACACCTTC	CASSPRQGFYGYTF
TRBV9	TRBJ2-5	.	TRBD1	TGTGCCAGCAGCGTCGGACAGGGGCAAGAGACCCAGTACTTC	CASSVGQGQETQYF
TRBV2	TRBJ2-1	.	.	TGTGCCAGCAGATCCGGGACCTCCTACAATGAGCAGTTCTTC	CASRSGTSYNEQFF
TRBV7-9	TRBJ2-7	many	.	TGTGCCAGCAGCTTAGGTCCCAGGGGGGTGAACGAGCAGTACTTC	CASSLGPRGVNEQYF
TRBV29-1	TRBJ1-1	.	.	TGCAGCGCATACTTGAACACTGAAGCTTTCTTT	CSAYLNTEAFF
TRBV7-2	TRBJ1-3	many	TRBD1	TGTGCCAGCAGCTTATTCGGACAGGCCGGGGACACCATATATTTT	CASSLFGQAGDTIYF
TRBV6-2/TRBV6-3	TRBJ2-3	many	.	TGTGCCAGCAGTTACCTCCCAAGCACAGATACGCAGTATTTT	CASSYLPSTDTQYF